A single sample is the source of the 22 T cell receptor beta chains below, sequenced in a study of T cells in Graves' hyperthyroidism and ophthalmopathy. RNA transcripts yielded amplified TCR beta CDR3 regions. TCR CDR3 underwent first-round RT-PCR with the HTBI primer set. TCRdb reanalysed the multiplex PCR reads using MiXCR and keeps one entry per CDR3 protein. The sample records about 700,000 distinct CDR3 sequences, 12% to 15% being singletons. Sequencing was performed on blood. The receptor set was obtained from a woman aged 18-29 years with Graves' hyperthyroidism.

This chain links TRBV28 with TRBJ2-7; D call uncertain. The ends were cut back, 10 bases at V and 2 bases at J, with 18 bases in the middle. The CDR3 totals 14 residues. Germline V gene data show CDR1 as MDHEN and CDR2 as SYDVKM. The CDR3, as DNA: TGTGCCACCTGGCCTGGGCAGCAACCCTACGAGCAGTACTTC. It translates to CATWPGQQPYEQYF.

J is TRBJ2-1 and V is TRBV28, with no clear D. The CDR3 is 14 amino acids. Germline V gene data show CDR1 as MDHEN and CDR2 as SYDVKM. The V and J ends lost 6 bases and 6 bases respectively, with 15 bases between them. CDR3 DNA: TGTGCCAGCAGAGAAACACTCAAACTCAATGAGCAGTTCTTC. Its translation: CASRETLKLNEQFF.

This clonotype was recorded at least ten times. This chain connects TRBV6-1 to TRBJ2-7, with 9 bases aligning to TRBD2. Germline values: CDR1 MNHNS, CDR2 SASEGT. With 2 bases clipped from V and 1 base from J, the junction kept 3 bases outside the gene matches. This CDR3 is 15 amino acids long. CDR3 sequence reads: CASSEQTSGSYEQYF. As DNA, the CDR3 is TGTGCCAGCAGTGAACAGACTAGCGGATCCTACGAGCAGTACTTC.

This clonotype was observed at least ten times. The chain joins TRBV18 to TRBJ2-3; 10 bases are a match to TRBD1. The CDR3 contains 13 residues. Germline V gene data show CDR1 as KGHSH and CDR2 as LQKENI. V dropped 3 bases and J dropped 7; count of bases not matched to a gene: 1. CDR3 sequence reads: CASSPGQGNTQYF. As DNA, the CDR3 is TGTGCCAGCTCACCGGGACAGGGGAATACGCAGTATTTT.

The CDR3 DNA reads TGTGCCAGCAGCCCCCTAGCGGGAGAGGACGAGCAGTACTTC. The encoded protein is CASSPLAGEDEQYF. The J gene is TRBJ2-7, the V gene TRBV11-3, with 10 bases lining up with TRBD2. J lost 5 bases, V lost 5 bases, and 6 bases had no gene match. This CDR3 is built from 14 residues. Per the germline V gene, CDR1 is SGHNT and CDR2 is YENEEA.

This clonotype showed up just a few times. The V call is TRBV6-4, the J call TRBJ2-1; 10 nucleotides align to TRBD2. The CDR3 totals 15 residues. Unmatched junction bases numbered 13, after V lost 10 bases and J lost 7 bases. Per germline, CDR1 MRHNA and CDR2 SNTAGT. The CDR3 reads CAITKPTSGKNEQFF. The CDR3 region has the DNA TGTGCCATTACCAAGCCAACTAGCGGGAAAAATGAGCAGTTCTTC.

The chain joins TRBV7-9 to TRBJ2-1; D could derive from TRBD1 or TRBD2 (5 bases each). V was shortened by 5 bases and J by 11 bases, with 13 bases between the two germline ends. Germline V gene data show CDR1 as SEHNR and CDR2 as FQNEAQ (reference sequence). There are 12 residues in the CDR3. CDR3 protein: CASSQGERKQFF. The CDR3 DNA reads as TGTGCCAGCAGCCAAGGGGAGCGTAAGCAGTTCTTC.

This clonotype has only a few counts. The chain joins TRBV6-2 or TRBV6-3 to TRBJ2-2; weak D call: TRBD1 (6 bases). The CDR3 runs 16 residues. V was clipped by 6 bases and J by 0 bases, with 14 bases between them. Germline V CDR1 and CDR2: MNHEY, SVGEGT. The CDR3 here is CASSHPGQTNTGELFF. CDR3 sequence (DNA): TGTGCCAGCAGCCACCCGGGACAAACGAACACCGGGGAGCTGTTTTTT.

The V gene is TRBV7-8, the J gene TRBJ2-4, with 9 positions matching TRBD2. Per the germline V gene, CDR1 is SGHVS and CDR2 is FQNEAQ. The CDR3 loop spans 17 amino acids. Trimming took 8 bases from V and 0 from J; bases not matched to a gene: 11. CDR3 DNA: TGTGCCAGCGAAAGGCTAGCGGGGTCTGGAGCCAAAAACATTCAGTACTTC. Its protein product is CASERLAGSGAKNIQYF.

This clonotype was counted ten times or more. This chain uses TRBV2 with TRBJ2-5, with TRBD2 identical over 7 bases. J lost 5 bases, V lost 6 bases, and 3 bases had no gene match. Per germline, CDR1 SNHLY and CDR2 FYNNEI. CDR3 length equals 12 residues. The CDR3 sequence: CASSAGDETQYF. DNA of the CDR3: TGTGCCAGCAGCGCGGGAGATGAGACCCAGTACTTC.

The V call is TRBV5-1, the J call TRBJ2-1; the D gene is possibly TRBD1 (5 bases). Trimming left V 0 bases short and J 0 bases short, with 16 bases between. Germline V lookup: CDR1 SGHRS, CDR2 YFSETQ. This CDR3 is built from 18 residues. CDR3 DNA sequence: TGCGCCAGCAGCTTGGTGTCGGCGGCAGGGCTCTCCTACAATGAGCAGTTCTTC. Encoded protein: CASSLVSAAGLSYNEQFF.

This clonotype was seen repeatedly, ten times or more. The chain carries TRBV9 and TRBJ1-4; the D gene is possibly TRBD1 (5 bases). Trimming took 4 bases from V and 1 from J, leaving 11 bases between them. The germline V gene encodes CDR1 SGDLS and CDR2 YYNGEE. The CDR3 spans 15 residues. CDR3 sequence reads: CASSRGGGTNEKLFF. The CDR3 nucleotides read TGTGCCAGCAGCCGGGGGGGAGGAACTAATGAAAAACTGTTTTTT.

The chain uses TRBV12-3 or TRBV12-4 and TRBJ2-5, with D tentatively TRBD2 (5 bases). V lost 3 bases to trimming and J lost 6 bases, with 14 bases between them. The CDR3 totals 14 residues. CDR3 loop: CASSFSGFKQTQYF. In nucleotides, the CDR3 is TGTGCCAGCAGTTTCTCGGGATTTAAGCAGACCCAGTACTTC.

The rearrangement joins TRBV7-9 to TRBJ1-2; D may be TRBD1 (5 bases). The germline gives CDR1 SEHNR, CDR2 FQNEAQ (reference sequence). CDR3 length equals 15 residues. Deletions cut 5 bases from V and 5 bases from J, with 18 bases between. The CDR3 is CASSPSGGTLYGYTF. The CDR3 coding sequence is TGTGCCAGCAGCCCCTCCGGGGGGACCCTGTATGGCTACACCTTC.

This clonotype has a handful of counts. V usage is TRBV27 and J usage is TRBJ1-1, with 8 bases that match TRBD1. Germline V CDR1 and CDR2: MNHEY, SMNVEV (reference sequence). The CDR3 has 15 residues. V lost 10 bases and J lost 1; bases outside the gene matches: 11. The CDR3 bases are TGTGCCACCTCACGCGACAGGGGTGGGAACACTGAAGCTTTCTTT. As protein: CATSRDRGGNTEAFF.

This chain joins TRBV19 and TRBJ2-1; D is undetermined. V lost 3 bases and J lost 7, with 10 bases in between. The CDR3 sequence is 13 residues long. The germline V gene has CDR1 LNHDA and CDR2 SQIVND (reference sequence). This CDR3 reads CASSISASNEQFF. DNA for the CDR3: TGTGCCAGTAGTATTTCAGCGTCGAATGAGCAGTTCTTC.

This clonotype was picked up many times. In DNA, the CDR3 is TGTGCCAGCAGCTTAGGACAGGCGAGCTCCTACAATGAGCAGTTCTTC. Translation: CASSLGQASSYNEQFF. This chain uses TRBV13 with TRBJ2-1; D is possibly TRBD1 (5 bases). The CDR3 length is 16 residues. CDR1 PRHDT and CDR2 FYEKMQ come from the germline V gene (reference sequence). The V gene lost 0 bases and the J gene lost 0 bases, with 9 bases spanning the gap.

About this clonotype itself: A much bigger clone sits one base away, suggesting this may be a read error. This CDR3 is CASSPTGDWETIQYF. For the CDR3, the DNA is TGTGCCAGCAGTCCGACAGGGGATTGGGAAACCATTCAGTACTTC. V and J are TRBV28 and TRBJ2-4; 8 bases align to TRBD1. The germline V gene encodes CDR1 MDHEN and CDR2 SYDVKM. This CDR3 is 15 amino acids long. After removal of 5 bases from V and 9 bases from J, the junction contained 12 bases not matched to a gene.

This clonotype was picked up many times. V usage is TRBV30 and J usage is TRBJ2-7; perhaps D is TRBD1 or TRBD2 (6 bases each). In germline, CDR1 is GTSNPN, CDR2 SVGIG (reference sequence). The germline V and J ends were trimmed by 0 bases and 2 bases, with 11 bases remaining between them. The CDR3 covers 14 residues. CDR3 bases: TGTGCCTGGAGTGTAGGGGGGATGCCCTACGAGCAGTACTTC. It specifies CAWSVGGMPYEQYF.

The chain has TRBV28 and TRBJ2-7; weak D call: TRBD2 (6 bases). The CDR3 length is 17 residues. In germline, CDR1 is MDHEN, CDR2 SYDVKM. V was pared by 2 bases and J by 6 bases, with 23 bases between. The CDR3 region has the DNA TGTGCCAGCAGTTTAAGTTATGGGGCATACGGAGGGTCCGAGCAGTACTTC. Amino acids: CASSLSYGAYGGSEQYF.

This clonotype was seen at least ten times. The chain links TRBV20-1 to TRBJ2-1; 9 nucleotides agree with TRBD2. The CDR3 has 16 amino acids. CDR1 is DFQATT and CDR2 is SNEGSKA in the germline V gene (reference sequence). The trim removed 6 bases at V and 4 bases at J, leaving 13 bases unmatched. CDR3 residues: CSARVGTSLIYNEQFF. CDR3 DNA sequence: TGCAGTGCCCGGGTCGGGACTAGCTTAATTTACAATGAGCAGTTCTTC.

The rearrangement uses TRBV4-1 and TRBJ1-1; the D gene is possibly TRBD1 (6 bases). The germline V gene encodes CDR1 MGHRA and CDR2 YSYEKL. With 6 bases removed from V and 1 base from J, the gap between germline ends came to 9 bases. This CDR3 is 13 amino acids long. CDR3 bases: TGCGCCAGCAGATGGGGGGCGAACACTGAAGCTTTCTTT. This encodes CASRWGANTEAFF.